Listed below are T cell receptor beta chains from one sample, sequenced in a study of blood T cell repertoires in COVID-19. The table came from immunoSEQ multiplex PCR; TCRdb's copy has only in-frame clones and leaves some out. The table records around 99,000 clones, over 80% of them present only once. The sample taken for sequencing was peripheral blood. The origin of the receptors is a human donor in a cohort sampled during active COVID-19. Each CDR3 is given with its conserved first and last residue. The D gene is left open where the match is weak. Size values are once, few and many counts, or a class for expanded clones, and some rows have none.

v_call,j_call,d_call,clone_size,cdr3_nt,cdr3_aa
TRBV10-1,TRBJ2-6,TRBD2,NA,TGCGCCAGCAGTGTCACCGGGACTAGCGTCCCTGGGGCCAACGTCCTGACTTTC,CASSVTGTSVPGANVLTF
TRBV7-8,TRBJ1-1,NA,NA,TGTGCCAGCAGCTTAGGAAGGGGGGGCCTCACTGAAGCTTTCTTT,CASSLGRGGLTEAFF
TRBV7-9,TRBJ1-4,NA,NA,TGTGCCAGCAGGGGATCCACTCGGGGTGAAAAACTGTTTTTT,CASRGSTRGEKLFF
TRBV18,TRBJ1-3,TRBD1,once,TGTGCCAGCTCACTGGACAGGTCCTCTGGAAACACCATATATTTT,CASSLDRSSGNTIYF
TRBV6-5,TRBJ1-2,NA,once,TGTGCCAGCAGTTCCCGGCAAGGGGGTAACTATGGCTACACCTTC,CASSSRQGGNYGYTF
TRBV5-1,TRBJ2-1,TRBD2,NA,TGCGCCAGCAGCTTGAGCGGGGGGAGCTCCTACAATGAGCAGTTCTTC,CASSLSGGSSYNEQFF
TRBV19,TRBJ2-3,TRBD2,NA,TGTGCCAGTAGTATAGATAGAGCTAGCGGGGGCCAAACTAGCACAGATACGCAGTATTTT,CASSIDRASGGQTSTDTQYF
TRBV18,TRBJ2-2,NA,NA,TGTGCCAGCTCACCAAACAGACTAGTTTCCTCCGGGGAGCTGTTTTTT,CASSPNRLVSSGELFF
TRBV24-1,TRBJ1-2,NA,NA,TGTGCCACCAGGGAACAGGGTGGCGGCTACACCTTC,CATREQGGGYTF
TRBV7-3,TRBJ2-1,NA,few,TGTGCCAGCAGCTCACGGCCCGACCGACTGACCCTAGAGTCCTACAATGAGCAGTTCTTC,CASSSRPDRLTLESYNEQFF
TRBV6-5,TRBJ1-6,NA,NA,TGTGCCAGCAAGGAGGGGCAGGGAATTTCACCCCTCCACTTT,CASKEGQGISPLHF
TRBV6-2/TRBV6-3,TRBJ2-6,NA,NA,TGTGCCAGCAGTTTTACAGACTCTGGGGCCAACGTCCTGACTTTC,CASSFTDSGANVLTF
TRBV2,TRBJ2-1,NA,NA,TGTGCCAGCAGTGAAGGGAGGTGGGATGAGCAGTTCTTC,CASSEGRWDEQFF
TRBV7-9,TRBJ2-7,NA,NA,TGTGCCAGCAGCTTATGGCCCTACGAGCAGTACTTC,CASSLWPYEQYF
TRBV18,TRBJ1-2,NA,NA,TGTGCCAGCTCACCGACAGACCTACCGGGTTATGGCTACACCTTC,CASSPTDLPGYGYTF
TRBV27,TRBJ1-2,NA,NA,TGTGCCAGCAGTGACAGACCAGGGTATGGCTACACCTTC,CASSDRPGYGYTF